This T cell receptor (beta chain) was recorded in a study of long-term antiretroviral therapy in people with HIV. Germline values: CDR1 SGHTA, CDR2 FQGTGA. The CDR3 length is 13 residues. The germline V and J ends were trimmed by 3 bases and 3 bases, with 5 bases remaining between them. Survey-level immunoSEQ v3.0 assays were run. Sequencing used immunoSEQ multiplex PCR; TCRdb keeps in-frame clones, though not all of them. The table has roughly 19,000 clones, roughly 80% seen once; the top ten hold more than 15%. The chain has TRBV7-3 and TRBJ2-2; D uncertain. The sequence came from a woman aged 18-29 years with HIV. The starting material was unsorted PBMCs, obtained 0.6 years after starting antiretroviral therapy. CDR3 DNA: TGTGCCAGCAGCTTCGGTTACACCGGGGAGCTGTTTTTT. It specifies CASSFGYTGELFF.